The next 3 T cell receptor beta chains were all read from a single sample in a study of neurological immune-mediated disorders (dated by TCRdb to 2018 to 2020). Libraries were constructed by 5' RACE. The run used an Illumina HiSeq 2500. The raw public reads went through TCRdb reprocessing: fastp at Q25, MiXCR clone calling, in-frame beta chains kept. Each record represents a unique CDR3 protein, reported with the most common genes and DNA among its rows. A total of 66,000 or so distinct CDR3 sequences appear in this sample, approximately 5.2% of them only once. Approximately 2.6% of the sample belongs to the ten largest clones. Source material: PBMCs. The source is a young woman with multiple sclerosis.

This clonotype showed up many times. V usage is TRBV7-2 and J usage is TRBJ2-4, with a weak D call TRBD2 (6 bases). Looked up from germline, CDR1 is SGHTA and CDR2 is FQGNSA. The CDR3 extends over 17 amino acids. Trimming shortened V by 1 base and J by 0 bases, and 13 bases separated the two germline ends. CDR3 amino acids: CASSLGGGARAKNIQYF. DNA for the CDR3: TGTGCCAGCAGCTTAGGCGGCGGGGCCAGAGCCAAAAACATTCAGTACTTC.

This clonotype was picked up many times. This chain links TRBV7-2 with TRBJ1-5; no clear D gene. With 7 bases removed from V and 7 bases from J, the gap between germline ends came to 11 bases. This CDR3 spans 12 amino acids. The germline CDR1 and CDR2 sequences are SGHTA and FQGNSA. The CDR3 DNA follows: TGTGCCAGCACCCTCGGAGGCCAGCCCCAGCATTTT. Translation gives CASTLGGQPQHF.

This clonotype was seen at least ten times. A junction end diverges from the germline sequence, so it may reflect a read error. The chain carries TRBV5-1 and TRBJ1-5; perhaps TRBD1 as D (5 bases). This CDR3 has 15 residues. Germline V gives CDR1 SGHRS, CDR2 YFSETQ. The CDR3 coding sequence is TGCGCCAGCTCTGAGGGGTCGGATAGCAATCAGCCCCAGAATTTT. Residues: CASSEGSDSNQPQNF.